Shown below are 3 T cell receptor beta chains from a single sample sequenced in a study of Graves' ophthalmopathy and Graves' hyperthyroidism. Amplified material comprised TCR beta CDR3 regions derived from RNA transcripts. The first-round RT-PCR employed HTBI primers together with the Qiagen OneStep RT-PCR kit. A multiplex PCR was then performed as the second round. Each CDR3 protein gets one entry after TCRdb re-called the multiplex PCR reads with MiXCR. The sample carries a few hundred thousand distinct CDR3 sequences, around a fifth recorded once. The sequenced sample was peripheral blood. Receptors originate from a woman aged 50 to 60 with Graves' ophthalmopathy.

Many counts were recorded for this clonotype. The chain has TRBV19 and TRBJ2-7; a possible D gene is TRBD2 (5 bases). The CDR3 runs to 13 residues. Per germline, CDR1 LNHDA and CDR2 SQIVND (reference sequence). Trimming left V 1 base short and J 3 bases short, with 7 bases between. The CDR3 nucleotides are TGTGCCAGTAGTATAGTAGAGGGCTACGAGCAGTACTTC. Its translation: CASSIVEGYEQYF.

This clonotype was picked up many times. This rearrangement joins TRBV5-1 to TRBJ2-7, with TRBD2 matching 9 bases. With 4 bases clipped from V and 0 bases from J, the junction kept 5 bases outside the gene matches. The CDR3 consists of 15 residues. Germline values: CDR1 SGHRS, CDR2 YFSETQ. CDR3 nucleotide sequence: TGCGCCAGCAGCCGGAGAGCGGGAGGCTCCTACGAGCAGTACTTC. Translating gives CASSRRAGGSYEQYF.

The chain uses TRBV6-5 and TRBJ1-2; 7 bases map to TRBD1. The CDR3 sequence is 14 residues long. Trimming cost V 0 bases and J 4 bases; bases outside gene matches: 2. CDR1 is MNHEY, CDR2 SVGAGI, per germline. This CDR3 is CASSYSRDSYGYTF. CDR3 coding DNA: TGTGCCAGCAGTTACTCCCGGGACAGCTATGGCTACACCTTC.